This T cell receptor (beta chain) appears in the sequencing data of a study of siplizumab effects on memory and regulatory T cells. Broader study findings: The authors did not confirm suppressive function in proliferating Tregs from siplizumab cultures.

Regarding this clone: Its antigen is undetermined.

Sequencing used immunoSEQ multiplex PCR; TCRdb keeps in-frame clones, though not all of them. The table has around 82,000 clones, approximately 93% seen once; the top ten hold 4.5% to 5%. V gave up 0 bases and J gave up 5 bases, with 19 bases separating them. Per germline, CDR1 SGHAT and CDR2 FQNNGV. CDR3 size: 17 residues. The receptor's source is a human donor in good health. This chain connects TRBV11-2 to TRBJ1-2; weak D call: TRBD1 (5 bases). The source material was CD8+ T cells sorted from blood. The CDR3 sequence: CASSLDLADSIVYGYTF. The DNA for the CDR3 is TGTGCCAGCAGCTTAGATCTAGCTGACAGCATCGTTTATGGCTACACCTTC.